This T cell receptor beta chain comes out of a study of control samples from healthy donors and cancer patients. This clone appeared a single time. Data came from immunoSEQ multiplex PCR; TCRdb stores just in-frame clones and leaves some out. The sample comprises about 86,000 clones, approximately 88% of which are singletons, and 8.5% to 10% rests with the top ten. Looked up from germline, CDR1 is KGHSH and CDR2 is LQKENI. The CDR3 consists of 14 residues. V was pared by 3 bases and J by 2 bases, with 3 bases of the junction left unmatched. Sequencing used PBMCs. The V and J genes are TRBV18 and TRBJ2-5; 7 bases align to TRBD1. The TCR sequence derives from a woman between 45 and 60 years old with colorectal cancer. The chain's CDR3 is CASSPTGEQETQYF. CDR3 sequence (DNA): TGTGCCAGCTCACCCACAGGGGAACAAGAGACCCAGTACTTC.